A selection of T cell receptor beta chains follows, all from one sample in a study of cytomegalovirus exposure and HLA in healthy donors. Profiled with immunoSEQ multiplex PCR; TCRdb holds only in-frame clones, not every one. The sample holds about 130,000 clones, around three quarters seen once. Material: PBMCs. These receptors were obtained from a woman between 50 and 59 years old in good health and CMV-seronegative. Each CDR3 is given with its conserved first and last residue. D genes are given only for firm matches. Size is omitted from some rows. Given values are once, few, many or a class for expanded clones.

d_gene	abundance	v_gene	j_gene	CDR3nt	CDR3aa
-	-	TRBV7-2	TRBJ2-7	TGTGCCAGCAGCTTCGTCCCCTACGAGCAGTACTTC	CASSFVPYEQYF
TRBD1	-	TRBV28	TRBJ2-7	TGTGCCAGCAGTTCCCGACAGGGGGTAACCCGTTGGCAGTACTTC	CASSSRQGVTRWQYF
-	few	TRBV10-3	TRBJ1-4	TGTGCCATCAGTGAGTCGACAGGAAATGAAAAACTGTTTTTT	CAISESTGNEKLFF
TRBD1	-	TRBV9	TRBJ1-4	TGTGCCAGCAGCTACACAGGGGGCTATAATGAAAAACTGTTTTTT	CASSYTGGYNEKLFF
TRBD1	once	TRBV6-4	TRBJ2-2	TGTGCCAGCAGTCCACAGGGGGTCACCGGGGAGCTGTTTTTT	CASSPQGVTGELFF
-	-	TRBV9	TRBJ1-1	TGTGCCAGCAGCGTAGTAGCTGCTGAAGCTTTCTTT	CASSVVAAEAFF
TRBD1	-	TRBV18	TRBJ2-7	TGTGCCAGCTCACCACCTCCCCTGGACAGGGTTCAGGACGAGCAGTACTTC	CASSPPPLDRVQDEQYF
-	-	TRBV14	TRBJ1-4	TGTGCCAGCAGCCAATTGGGAAGGGGGACTAATGAAAAACTGTTTTTT	CASSQLGRGTNEKLFF
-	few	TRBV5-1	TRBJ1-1	TGCGCCAGCAGCGATCAGTCAGTTAACACTGAAGCTTTCTTT	CASSDQSVNTEAFF
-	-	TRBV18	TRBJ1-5	TGTGCCAGCTTCCCCGGGGGTCAGCCCCAGCATTTT	CASFPGGQPQHF
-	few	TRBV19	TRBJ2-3	TGTGCCAGTAGTATCCGGGACACTGGTGGAACAGATACGCAGTATTTT	CASSIRDTGGTDTQYF
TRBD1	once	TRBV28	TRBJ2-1	TGTGCCAGCAGTAAAGCGGACAGGGGGTCGGGGAGTGAGCAGTTCTTC	CASSKADRGSGSEQFF
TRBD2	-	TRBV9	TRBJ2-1	TGTGCCAGCAGCGTAGACCTACGTCCGCTTCGTAGCGGGAGGTACAATGAGCAGTTCTTC	CASSVDLRPLRSGRYNEQFF
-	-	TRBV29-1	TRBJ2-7	TGCAGCGTGGGACTCGGCTACGAGCAGTACTTC	CSVGLGYEQYF
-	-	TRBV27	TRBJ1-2	TGTGCCAGCAGTTTAGGGTCAGGCAACTATGGCTACACCTTC	CASSLGSGNYGYTF
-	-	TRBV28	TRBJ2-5	TGTGCCAGCAGTTTCCGGGGACTCGAGACCCAGTACTTC	CASSFRGLETQYF
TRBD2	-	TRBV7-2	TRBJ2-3	TGTGCCAGCAGCTTAGAGGGCCGGGAGGTTAGAGATACGCAGTATTTT	CASSLEGREVRDTQYF
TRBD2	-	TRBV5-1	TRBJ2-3	TGCGCCAGCAGCCAAGGACTAGCGGGAGGGCCTTCCACAGATACGCAGTATTTT	CASSQGLAGGPSTDTQYF
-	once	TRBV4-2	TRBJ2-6	TGTGCCAGCACCCCACTAAAAGGGGCAGGGGACCTCTCTGGGGCCAACGTCCTGACTTTC	CASTPLKGAGDLSGANVLTF
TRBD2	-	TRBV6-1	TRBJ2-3	TGTGCCAGCAGTGCTTGGAGCGGGAACAGCCAGTTGCAGTATTTT	CASSAWSGNSQLQYF
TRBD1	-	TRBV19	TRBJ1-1	TGTGCCAGTAGTCACGTACCAGGACAGGGAGAGAACACTGAAGCTTTCTTT	CASSHVPGQGENTEAFF
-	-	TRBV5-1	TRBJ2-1	TGCGCCAGCAGTCCAGCGGCCTCCTCCTACAATGAGCAGTTCTTC	CASSPAASSYNEQFF
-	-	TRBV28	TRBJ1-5	TGTGCCAGCAGTTTTTTGACAGACAATCAGCCCCAGCATTTT	CASSFLTDNQPQHF
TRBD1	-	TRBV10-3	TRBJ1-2	TGTGCCATCCGTAGGACAGGGGGCTACACCTTC	CAIRRTGGYTF
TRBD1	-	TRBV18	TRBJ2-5	TGTGCCAGCTCAGCCGGGACAGTGACCGGGGAGACCCAGTACTTC	CASSAGTVTGETQYF
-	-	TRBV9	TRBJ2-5	TGTGCCAGCAGCGTAGATGAGGGAAGGACCCAGTACTTC	CASSVDEGRTQYF
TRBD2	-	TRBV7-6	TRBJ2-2	TGTGCCAGCAGCTTAGCGGCTAGCGGGAGGAACACCGGGGAGCTGTTTTTT	CASSLAASGRNTGELFF
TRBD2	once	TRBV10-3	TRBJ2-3	TGTGCCATCAGGGCCACTAGCGGAAACACAGATACGCAGTATTTT	CAIRATSGNTDTQYF
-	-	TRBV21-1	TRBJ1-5	TGTGCCAGCAGGGGGTACAGCACGGACTTTAGACTTCGGTTTTATAGCAATCAGCCCCAGCATTTT	CASRGYSTDFRLRFYSNQPQHF
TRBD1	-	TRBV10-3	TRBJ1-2	TGTGCCATAGGGGGACAGTCCTATGGCTACACCTTC	CAIGGQSYGYTF
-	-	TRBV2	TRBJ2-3	TGTGCCAGCAGTGAAGAGCGGACTAGCACAGATACGCAGTATTTT	CASSEERTSTDTQYF
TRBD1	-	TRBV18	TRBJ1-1	TGTGCCAGCTCACTTCGACAGGGTTATACTGAAGCTTTCTTT	CASSLRQGYTEAFF
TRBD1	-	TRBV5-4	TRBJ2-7	TGTGCCAGCAGCTCCACAGGGGCCCGCTACGAGCAGTACTTC	CASSSTGARYEQYF
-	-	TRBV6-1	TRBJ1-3	TGTGCCAGCAGCCAACTAGGAGCTGGAAACACCATATATTTT	CASSQLGAGNTIYF
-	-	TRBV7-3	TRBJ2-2	TGTGCCAGCAGCTTAACCTGGCAGAACACCGGGGAGCTGTTTTTT	CASSLTWQNTGELFF
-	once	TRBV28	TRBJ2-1	TGTGCCAGCAGTTCCTACGACTGGTCCCTAGCGAATGAGCAGTTCTTC	CASSSYDWSLANEQFF
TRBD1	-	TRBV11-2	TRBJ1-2	TGTGCCAGCAGCTTGCCGGGACAGGGGCCCTTCTTC	CASSLPGQGPFF
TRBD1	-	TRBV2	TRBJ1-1	TGTGCCAGCAGCACTGGTGCCCTTACTAGGGGGCGGACTGAAGCTTTCTTT	CASSTGALTRGRTEAFF
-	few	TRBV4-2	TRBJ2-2	TGTGCCAGCAGCCAAGACCCTACTTCCACCGGGGAGCTGTTTTTT	CASSQDPTSTGELFF
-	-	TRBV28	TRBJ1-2	TGTGCCAGCAGTTTTAACAGTAACTATGGCTACACCTTC	CASSFNSNYGYTF
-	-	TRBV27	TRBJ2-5	TGTGCCAGCAGTTGGGACTCGGCGCAAGAGACCCAGTACTTC	CASSWDSAQETQYF
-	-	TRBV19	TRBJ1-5	TGTGCCAGTAGTGCCCGACAAGGACGGGATCTGTTTAGCAATCAGCCCCAGCATTTT	CASSARQGRDLFSNQPQHF
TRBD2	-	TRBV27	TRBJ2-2	TGTGCCAGCAGTTCCCTCGGACTAGCGGGAGTGCTGTTTTTT	CASSSLGLAGVLFF
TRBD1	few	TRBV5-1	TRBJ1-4	TGCGCCAGCAGGGAAGGACAGGGGGCGCGAACTAATGAAAAACTGTTTTTT	CASREGQGARTNEKLFF
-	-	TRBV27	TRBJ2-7	TGTGCCAGCAGGGCACAGGGATACTATACGCACGAGCAGTACTTC	CASRAQGYYTHEQYF
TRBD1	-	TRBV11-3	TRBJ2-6	TGTGCCAGCAGCCCATCCGGGACAGGGCTCCCTGGGGCCAACGTCCTGACTTTC	CASSPSGTGLPGANVLTF
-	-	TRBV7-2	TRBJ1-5	TGTGCCAGCAGCTTAAGGGAGGCTCAGCCCCGGCATTTT	CASSLREAQPRHF
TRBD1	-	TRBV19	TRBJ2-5	TGTGCCAGTAGTATCAACAGGGGGCGAGGCGAGACCCAGTACTTC	CASSINRGRGETQYF
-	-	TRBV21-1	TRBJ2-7	TGTGCCAGCAACCCGAGCGGGAGGCGTCACTACGAGCAGTACTTC	CASNPSGRRHYEQYF
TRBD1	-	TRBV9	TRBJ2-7	TGTGCCAGCAGCGTAGCTGGCTCGGGACAGGGGCATTACGAGCAGTACTTC	CASSVAGSGQGHYEQYF
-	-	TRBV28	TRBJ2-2	TGTGCCAGCAGTTTAACAGGGATAAGCACCGGGGAGCTGTTTTTT	CASSLTGISTGELFF
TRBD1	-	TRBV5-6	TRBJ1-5	TGTGCCAGCAGCTTGGGACGACAGGGACAGCCCCAGCATTTT	CASSLGRQGQPQHF